This TCR beta chain was sequenced for a study of blood T cells in healthy people across ages. The study, taken as a whole, reports: Bulk PBMC profiling left naive and antigen-experienced comparisons inconclusive.

In germline, CDR1 is DFQATT, CDR2 SNEGSKA (reference sequence). V lost 4 bases and J lost 8, with 14 bases in between. The length of the CDR3 is 12 residues. Only a few counts were recorded for this clonotype. The target antigen is unknown. This may be a read error, as it is one base from a much larger clone. It was with a sample-barcoded 5' primer and a J-beta primer mix that a second PCR of roughly 7 to 12 cycles was run. Each cDNA molecule was tagged by a template-switch adaptor that had 12 random nucleotides. TCRdb re-derived calls from the 5' RACE reads in MiXCR, one entry per CDR3 protein. This table has hundreds of thousands of distinct CDR3 sequences, 30% to 45% appearing once.

The sequence was collected from a man younger than 30 in good health. The chain joins TRBV20-1 to TRBJ1-2; TRBD1 is a possible D gene (5 bases). The material sequenced was blood. For the CDR3, the DNA is TGCAGTGCTACAGGGAATCTGCGCGGCTACACCTTC. Its protein product is CSATGNLRGYTF.